Given below is one T cell receptor beta chain in context. The CDR3 covers 17 residues. J lost 0 bases, V lost 4 bases, and 8 bases had no gene match. The data are from a study of T-cell reconstitution after alpha-beta-depleted transplantation in children. Preparation of the TCRbeta library involved a method that used unique molecular identifiers. MiXCR, run by TCRdb on the PCR reads, gives a single entry per CDR3 protein. Altogether 200,000 to 250,000 distinct CDR3 sequences are present, around 9.5% being singletons, with the ten largest covering over 5.5%. The gene calls are TRBV12-3 or TRBV12-4 and TRBJ1-1, with 10 bases fitting TRBD1. The source material was PBMCs from the stem cell graft donor, sampled from the stem cell graft. This TCR came from a human donor who donated a stem cell graft to a child with acute lymphoblastic leukemia. The CDR3 nucleotides are TGTGCCAGCAGTTCGAGGGACAGGGGAAGGGTGAACACTGAAGCTTTCTTT. Amino acids: CASSSRDRGRVNTEAFF.